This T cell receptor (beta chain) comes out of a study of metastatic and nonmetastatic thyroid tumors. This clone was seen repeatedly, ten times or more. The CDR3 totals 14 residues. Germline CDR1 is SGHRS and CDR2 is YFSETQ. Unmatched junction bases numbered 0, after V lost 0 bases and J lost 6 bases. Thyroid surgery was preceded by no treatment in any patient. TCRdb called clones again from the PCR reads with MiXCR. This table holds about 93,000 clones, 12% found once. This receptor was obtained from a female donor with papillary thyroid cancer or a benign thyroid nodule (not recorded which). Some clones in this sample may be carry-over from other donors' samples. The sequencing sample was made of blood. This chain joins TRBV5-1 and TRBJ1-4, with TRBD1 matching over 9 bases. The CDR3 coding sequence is TGCGCCAGCAGCTTGGGGACAGGGGATGAAAAACTGTTTTTT. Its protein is CASSLGTGDEKLFF.